The 5 T cell receptor beta chains reported below all come from one sample, sequenced in a study of control samples from healthy donors and cancer patients. The data were produced by immunoSEQ multiplex PCR, yet TCRdb's version contains in-frame clones alone and is incomplete. The table shows 95,000 to 100,000 clones, with almost 85% occurring only once. The sequenced material came from blood. The receptors shown here come from a man in his 60s in good health.

The rearrangement links TRBV11-3 to TRBJ1-1; TRBD1 might be the D (5 bases). Germline CDR1 SGHNT, CDR2 YENEEA. Trimming removed 1 base at V and 1 base at J, with 10 bases between. The CDR3 contains 15 residues. The CDR3 DNA is TGTGCCAGCAGCTTAGTTGCCGGGGGGAACACTGAAGCTTTCTTT. This encodes CASSLVAGGNTEAFF.

This clone was recorded a few times. The chain couples TRBV7-8 to TRBJ2-1; 7 nucleotides match TRBD2. With 5 bases clipped from V and 8 bases from J, the junction kept 12 bases outside the gene matches. The CDR3 loop spans 15 amino acids. Germline lookup yields CDR1 SGHVS and CDR2 FQNEAQ. The CDR3, as DNA: TGTGCCAGCAGCGGGCCTGAACTAGCGTTTCATGAGCAGTTCTTC. It translates to CASSGPELAFHEQFF.

The gene calls are TRBV19 and TRBJ1-1, with 7 bases that match TRBD1. Germline trimming cut 3 bases from V and 0 bases from J; bases unmatched to any gene: 4. The germline gives CDR1 LNHDA, CDR2 SQIVND (reference sequence). The CDR3 has 15 residues. The CDR3, as DNA: TGTGCCAGTAGTATTCCCGGGACAGTGAACACTGAAGCTTTCTTT. Translation: CASSIPGTVNTEAFF.

The table lists this clone with a few counts. This chain uses TRBV18 with TRBJ1-2, with D possibly being TRBD1 (5 bases). The CDR3 sequence is 15 residues long. The V gene's germline CDR1 is KGHSH and CDR2 LQKENI. V shed 2 bases and J shed 5 bases, with 15 bases lying between them. CDR3: CASSPEFGSGYGYTF. In DNA form, the CDR3 reads TGTGCCAGCTCACCAGAGTTTGGTTCAGGGTATGGCTACACCTTC.

The V gene is TRBV6-6, the J gene TRBJ2-7; 7 nucleotides agree with TRBD2. The CDR3 spans 12 residues. V dropped 7 bases and J dropped 7; count of bases not matched to a gene: 7. In germline, CDR1 is MNHNY, CDR2 SVGAGI (reference sequence). CDR3 amino acids: CASIGGGSEQYF. The CDR3 region has the DNA TGTGCCAGCATTGGGGGGGGGTCGGAGCAGTACTTC.